This T cell receptor beta chain was documented in a study of shared clonotypes between healthy human individuals. Data came from immunoSEQ multiplex PCR; TCRdb stores just in-frame clones and leaves some out. Of about 1 million clones listed, about 80% are singletons. CDR1 and CDR2 from the germline V gene are SEHNR and FQNEAQ (reference sequence). The trim removed 5 bases at V and 6 bases at J, leaving 11 bases unmatched. The CDR3 consists of 15 residues. The sequenced sample consisted of memory CD4+ T cells sorted from blood. The subset: CD45RA-negative fraction. This receptor was taken from a man between 18 and 29 years old in good health. This chain uses TRBV7-9 with TRBJ1-1; 8 nucleotides align to TRBD1. CDR3 region: CASSIRTGYLAEAFF. Here the CDR3 DNA reads TGTGCCAGCAGCATTAGGACAGGGTATTTAGCTGAAGCTTTCTTT. Drawing the rest from reference TRBV7-9 and TRBJ1-1, the complete variable domain is DTGVSQNPRHKITKRGQNVTFRCDPISEHNRLYWYRQTLGQGPEFLTYFQNEAQLEKSRLLSDRFSAERPKGSFSTLEIQRTEQGDSAMYLCASSIRTGYLAEAFFGQGTRLTVV.